The 18 T cell receptor beta chains presented below share a single source sample, sequenced in a study of T cell changes during pregnancy in multiple sclerosis. Using immunoSEQ multiplex PCR, the repertoire was profiled, and TCRdb retains in-frame clones only, with some absent. The sample has around 30,000 clones; approximately 92% are singletons. The starting material was CD8+ T cells from peripheral blood mononuclear cells, obtained in the second trimester of pregnancy. These TCRs come from a female donor with multiple sclerosis, enrolled in a pregnancy study.

The chain joins TRBV29-1 to TRBJ2-1, with 7 bases lining up with TRBD2. The germline V gene encodes CDR1 SQVTM and CDR2 ANQGSEA. The CDR3 runs to 11 residues. Trimming took 5 bases from V and 7 from J; bases not matched to a gene: 2. Written as DNA, the CDR3 is TGCAGCGTTACTAGCGCGAATGAGCAGTTCTTC. Translated, it gives CSVTSANEQFF.

The chain recombines TRBV19 with TRBJ2-2; possible D gene TRBD1, 6 bases. The CDR3 has 14 residues. Trimming stripped 5 bases from V and 4 bases from J, with 11 bases between. The germline CDR1 and CDR2 sequences are LNHDA and SQIVND (reference sequence). The DNA for the CDR3 is TGTGCCAGTAGTTGGGGGCCGAGCACCGGGGAGCTGTTTTTT. Translating gives CASSWGPSTGELFF.

The table lists this clone with a count of one. The chain carries TRBV4-1 and TRBJ2-4; TRBD1 is a possible D gene (6 bases). This CDR3 contains 16 residues. Germline V gene lookup returns CDR1 MGHRA and CDR2 YSYEKL. Trimming took 0 bases from V and 0 from J, leaving 9 bases between them. DNA for the CDR3: TGCGCCAGCAGCCAAGATTCAGGGGAAGCCAAAAACATTCAGTACTTC. Residues: CASSQDSGEAKNIQYF.

The gene calls are TRBV6-1 and TRBJ1-6; D gene ambiguous. The CDR3 has 15 amino acids. Germline CDR1 reads MNHNS; CDR2 reads SASEGT. Trimming took 0 bases from V and 7 from J, leaving 10 bases between them. The CDR3 DNA sequence: TGTGCCAGCAGTGAAGCGGTGGAGGGAAATTCACCCCTCCACTTT. Translating it yields CASSEAVEGNSPLHF.

This rearrangement joins TRBV5-4 to TRBJ1-1, with D possibly matching TRBD1 (6 bases). Germline V gene data show CDR1 as SGHNT and CDR2 as YYREEE (reference sequence). The CDR3 extends over 14 amino acids. The V end was cut by 2 bases, the J end by 8 bases, with 16 bases between. CDR3 DNA: TGTGCCAGCAGCTTTGGGGGCACCTATAGAGAAGCTTTCTTT. It yields the protein CASSFGGTYREAFF.

The chain joins TRBV19 to TRBJ2-1; D perhaps matches TRBD2 (6 bases). CDR1 and CDR2 from the germline V gene are LNHDA and SQIVND (reference sequence). Trimming took off 2 bases at V and 8 bases at J, with 16 bases between the two ends. This CDR3 has 15 amino acids. The CDR3 reads CASSIFAGRGYEQFF. For the CDR3, the DNA is TGTGCCAGTAGTATATTTGCGGGAAGGGGTTATGAGCAGTTCTTC.

This rearrangement joins TRBV29-1 to TRBJ2-6; 7 bases map to TRBD1. CDR1 is SQVTM, CDR2 ANQGSEA, per germline. Germline trimming cut 6 bases from V and 0 bases from J; bases unmatched to any gene: 8. CDR3 size: 16 residues. CDR3 coding DNA: TGCAGCGTAGGACAGGCTCGGTTCTCTGGGGCCAACGTCCTGACTTTC. Amino acids: CSVGQARFSGANVLTF.

V gene TRBV7-2 combines with J gene TRBJ1-5, with a possible D match to TRBD1 (6 bases). The CDR3 length is 15 residues. Germline CDR1 SGHTA, CDR2 FQGNSA. Deletions cut 1 base from V and 7 bases from J, with 14 bases between. The CDR3 protein is CASSLELGQEQPQHF. The CDR3 DNA reads as TGTGCCAGCAGCTTAGAATTGGGACAAGAGCAGCCCCAGCATTTT.

The chain carries TRBV9 and TRBJ2-5, with 10 nucleotides matching TRBD2. V lost 3 bases, J lost 5 bases, and 10 bases stayed unmatched. This CDR3 has 16 amino acids. Germline values: CDR1 SGDLS, CDR2 YYNGEE. This chain's CDR3 is CASSDSAGGPQETQYF. The CDR3 region has the DNA TGTGCCAGCAGCGACTCAGCGGGGGGGCCCCAGGAGACCCAGTACTTC.

The V gene is TRBV7-2, the J gene TRBJ2-1, with 7 bases aligning to TRBD2. The trim removed 9 bases at V and 9 bases at J, leaving 5 bases unmatched. Looked up from germline, CDR1 is SGHTA and CDR2 is FQGNSA. The length of the CDR3 is 11 residues. This CDR3 reads CASPGGGEQFF. CDR3 sequence (DNA): TGTGCCAGTCCGGGGGGTGGTGAGCAGTTCTTC.

This clone occurred a few times. The gene calls are TRBV28 and TRBJ2-3, with D unresolved. The CDR3 contains 15 residues. Trimming took 3 bases from V and 2 from J, leaving 12 bases between them. The germline V gene encodes CDR1 MDHEN and CDR2 SYDVKM. The CDR3 loop reads CASSFTHSATDTQYF. In DNA form, the CDR3 reads TGTGCCAGCAGTTTTACTCATTCCGCCACAGATACGCAGTATTTT.

The chain joins TRBV7-6 to TRBJ2-2, with TRBD2 matching over 8 bases. Germline V gives CDR1 SGHVS, CDR2 FNYEAQ. Trimming at V came to 4 bases and at J to 2 bases, leaving 12 bases not matched to a gene. The CDR3 extends over 18 amino acids. CDR3 sequence reads: CASSSIRAGALNTGELFF. In nucleotides, the CDR3 is TGTGCCAGCAGCTCCATTAGAGCGGGGGCCCTAAACACCGGGGAGCTGTTTTTT. Full variable domain (missing parts from reference TRBV7-6 and TRBJ2-2): GAGVSQSPRYKVTKRGQDVALRCDPISGHVSLYWYRQALGQGPEFLTYFNYEAQQDKSGLPNDRFSAERPEGSISTLTIQRTEQRDSAMYRCASSSIRAGALNTGELFFGEGSRLTVL.

This chain joins TRBV2 and TRBJ1-1, with D possibly TRBD1 on 6 matching bases. Trimming removed 6 bases at V and 1 base at J, with 12 bases between. The CDR3 covers 14 residues. In germline, CDR1 is SNHLY, CDR2 FYNNEI. The CDR3 reads CASSYPTGNTEAFF. The CDR3 DNA reads TGTGCCAGCAGCTATCCGACAGGGAACACTGAAGCTTTCTTT.

The chain joins TRBV27 to TRBJ1-6; 9 positions match TRBD1. CDR3 length: 14 residues. After removal of 8 bases from V and 8 bases from J, the junction contained 7 bases not matched to a gene. Looked up from germline, CDR1 is MNHEY and CDR2 is SMNVEV (reference sequence). The CDR3 bases are TGTGCCAGCCTCCCTACAGGGGGCGATTCACCCCTCCACTTT. Protein: CASLPTGGDSPLHF.

This chain joins TRBV2 and TRBJ2-5; a weak D match, TRBD1 (6 bases). This CDR3 has 13 amino acids. Trimming stripped 10 bases from V and 6 bases from J, with 18 bases between. Looked up from germline, CDR1 is SNHLY and CDR2 is FYNNEI. This chain's CDR3 is CATERQGKQTQYF. The CDR3 nucleotides read TGTGCCACCGAACGCCAGGGGAAGCAGACCCAGTACTTC.

The CDR3 DNA sequence: TGTGCCAGCAGCGGACGGGCACAGCGGGGGGGATATGAGCAGTTCTTC. Protein sequence: CASSGRAQRGGYEQFF. The chain uses TRBV9 and TRBJ2-1, with TRBD2 matching 10 bases. The CDR3 runs 16 residues. Germline CDR1 SGDLS, CDR2 YYNGEE. Trimming cost V 3 bases and J 8 bases; bases outside gene matches: 11.

This clone appeared a few times. The genes are TRBV2 and TRBJ1-6; D call uncertain. There are 16 residues in the CDR3. Trimming left V 4 bases short and J 7 bases short, with 17 bases between. CDR1 and CDR2 (germline): SNHLY, FYNNEI. CDR3 protein: CASSVEQPAGNSPLHF. CDR3 nucleotide sequence: TGTGCCAGCAGTGTCGAACAGCCCGCGGGAAATTCACCCCTCCACTTT.

The chain joins TRBV7-2 to TRBJ2-7; TRBD1 matches 9 bases. Germline lookup yields CDR1 SGHTA and CDR2 FQGNSA. CDR3 length: 15 amino acids. Trimming took 1 base from V and 0 from J; bases not matched to a gene: 1. The CDR3 sequence is CASSLDRGPSYEQYF. The CDR3 region has the DNA TGTGCCAGCAGCTTAGACAGGGGGCCCTCCTACGAGCAGTACTTC.